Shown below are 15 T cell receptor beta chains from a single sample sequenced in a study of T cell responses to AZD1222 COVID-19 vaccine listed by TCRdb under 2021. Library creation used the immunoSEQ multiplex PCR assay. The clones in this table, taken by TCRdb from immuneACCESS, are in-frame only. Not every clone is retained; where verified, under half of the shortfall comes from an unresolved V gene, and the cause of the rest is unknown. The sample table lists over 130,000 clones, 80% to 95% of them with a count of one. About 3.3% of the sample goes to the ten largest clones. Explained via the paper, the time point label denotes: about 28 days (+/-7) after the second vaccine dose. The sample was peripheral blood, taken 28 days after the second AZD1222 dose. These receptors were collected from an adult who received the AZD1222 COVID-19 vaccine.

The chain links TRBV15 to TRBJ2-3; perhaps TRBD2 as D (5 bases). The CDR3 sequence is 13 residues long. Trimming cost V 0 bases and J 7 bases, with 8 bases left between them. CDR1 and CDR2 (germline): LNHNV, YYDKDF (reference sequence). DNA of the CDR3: TGTGCCACCAGCAGAGATCTGACTAATACGCAGTATTTT. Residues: CATSRDLTNTQYF.

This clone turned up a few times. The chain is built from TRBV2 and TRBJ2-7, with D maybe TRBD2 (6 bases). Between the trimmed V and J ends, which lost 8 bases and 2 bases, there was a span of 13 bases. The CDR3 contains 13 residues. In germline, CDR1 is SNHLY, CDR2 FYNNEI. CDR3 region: CASRRDGPYEQYF. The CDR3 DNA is TGTGCCAGCCGGCGGGACGGACCCTACGAGCAGTACTTC.

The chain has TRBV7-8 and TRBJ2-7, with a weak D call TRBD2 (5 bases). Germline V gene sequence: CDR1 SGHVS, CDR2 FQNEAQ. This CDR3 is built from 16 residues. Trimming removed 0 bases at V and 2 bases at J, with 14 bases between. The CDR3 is CASSLAEDYGAYEQYF. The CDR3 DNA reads TGTGCCAGCAGCTTAGCTGAGGATTACGGGGCCTACGAGCAGTACTTC.

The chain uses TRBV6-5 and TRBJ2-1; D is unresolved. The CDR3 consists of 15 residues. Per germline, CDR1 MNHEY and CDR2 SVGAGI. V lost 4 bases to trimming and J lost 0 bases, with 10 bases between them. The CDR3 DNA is TGTGCCAGCAGTTTCCAAGACGGCTCCTACAATGAGCAGTTCTTC. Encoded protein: CASSFQDGSYNEQFF.

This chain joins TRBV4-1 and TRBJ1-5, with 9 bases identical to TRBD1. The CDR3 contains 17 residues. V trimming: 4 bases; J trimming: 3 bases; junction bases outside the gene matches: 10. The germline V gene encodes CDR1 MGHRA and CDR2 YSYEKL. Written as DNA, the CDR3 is TGCGCCAGCAGCCCGGGGGGACAGGGACGGATCAATCAGCCCCAGCATTTT. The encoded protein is CASSPGGQGRINQPQHF.

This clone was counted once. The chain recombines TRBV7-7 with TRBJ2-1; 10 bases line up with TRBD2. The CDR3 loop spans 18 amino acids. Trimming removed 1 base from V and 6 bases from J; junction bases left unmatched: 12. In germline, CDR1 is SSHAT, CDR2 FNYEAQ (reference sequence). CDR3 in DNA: TGTGCCAGCAGCTTAGAGGGGCCAGCGGGAGGGCCTGGCAATGAGCAGTTCTTC. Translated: CASSLEGPAGGPGNEQFF.

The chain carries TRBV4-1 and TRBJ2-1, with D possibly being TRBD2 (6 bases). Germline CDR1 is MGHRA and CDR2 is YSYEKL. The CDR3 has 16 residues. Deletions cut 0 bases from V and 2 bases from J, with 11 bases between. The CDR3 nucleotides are TGCGCCAGCAGCCAAGATTGGACGGGAGCCTACAATGAGCAGTTCTTC. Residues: CASSQDWTGAYNEQFF.

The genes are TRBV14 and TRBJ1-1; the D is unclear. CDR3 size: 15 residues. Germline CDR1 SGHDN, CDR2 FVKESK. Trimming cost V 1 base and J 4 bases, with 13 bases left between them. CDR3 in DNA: TGTGCCAGCAGCCAAGGAGTGAAGGATAGCACTGAAGCTTTCTTT. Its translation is CASSQGVKDSTEAFF.

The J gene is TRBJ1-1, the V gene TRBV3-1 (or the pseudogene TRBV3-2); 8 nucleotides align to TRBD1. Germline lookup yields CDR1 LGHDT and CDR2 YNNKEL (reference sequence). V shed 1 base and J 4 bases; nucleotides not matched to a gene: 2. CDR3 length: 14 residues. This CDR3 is CASSQVTGGTEAFF. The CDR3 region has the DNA TGTGCCAGCAGCCAAGTTACAGGGGGCACTGAAGCTTTCTTT.

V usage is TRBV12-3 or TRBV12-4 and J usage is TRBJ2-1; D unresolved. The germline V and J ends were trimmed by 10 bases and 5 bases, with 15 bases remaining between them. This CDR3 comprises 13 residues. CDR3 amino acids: CATLGPGDNEQFF. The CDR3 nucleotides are TGTGCCACCCTCGGGCCTGGGGACAATGAGCAGTTCTTC.

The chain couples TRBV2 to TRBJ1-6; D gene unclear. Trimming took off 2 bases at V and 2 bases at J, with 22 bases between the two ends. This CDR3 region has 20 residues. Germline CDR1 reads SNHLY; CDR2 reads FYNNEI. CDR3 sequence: CASSESIGTAGGTYNSPLHF. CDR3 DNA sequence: TGTGCCAGCAGTGAATCCATCGGTACCGCTGGCGGTACCTATAATTCACCCCTCCACTTT.

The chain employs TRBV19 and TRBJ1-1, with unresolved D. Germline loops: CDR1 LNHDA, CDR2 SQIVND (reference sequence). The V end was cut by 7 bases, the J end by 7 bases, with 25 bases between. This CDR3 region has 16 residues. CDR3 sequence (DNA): TGTGCCAGTACCCTGGGCGGGAGTGCAATTGTTGGTGAAGCTTTCTTT. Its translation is CASTLGGSAIVGEAFF. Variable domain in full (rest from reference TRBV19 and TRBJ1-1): DGGITQSPKYLFRKEGQNVTLSCEQNLNHDAMYWYRQDPGQGLRLIYYSQIVNDFQKGDIAEGYSVSREKKESFPLTVTSAQKNPTAFYLCASTLGGSAIVGEAFFGQGTRLTVV.

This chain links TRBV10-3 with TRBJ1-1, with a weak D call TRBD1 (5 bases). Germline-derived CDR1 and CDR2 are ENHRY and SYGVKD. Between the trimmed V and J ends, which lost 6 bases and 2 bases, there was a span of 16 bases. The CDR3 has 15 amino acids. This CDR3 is CAIRGDSAINTEAFF. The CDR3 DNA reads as TGTGCCATCAGGGGTGACAGCGCAATTAACACTGAAGCTTTCTTT.

CDR3 region: CASSLQGTPYEQYF. CDR3 nucleotide sequence: TGTGCCAGCAGCTTGCAGGGCACTCCGTACGAGCAGTACTTC. This chain connects TRBV5-4 to TRBJ2-7, with D possibly matching TRBD1 (5 bases). The V gene lost 1 base and the J gene lost 4 bases, with 12 bases spanning the gap. The CDR3 has 14 amino acids. Germline CDR1 is SGHNT and CDR2 is YYREEE (reference sequence). The entire variable domain, with the rest obtained from reference TRBV5-4 and TRBJ2-7, is as follows: ETGVTQSPTHLIKTRGQQVTLRCSSQSGHNTVSWYQQALGQGPQFIFQYYREEENGRGNFPPRFSGLQFPNYSSELNVNALELDDSALYLCASSLQGTPYEQYFGPGTRLTVT.

The chain's CDR3 is CASSIEGNTEAFF. In DNA form, the CDR3 reads TGTGCCAGTAGTATCGAAGGGAACACTGAAGCTTTCTTT. The rearrangement joins TRBV19 to TRBJ1-1; D gene ambiguous. From germline, CDR1 is LNHDA and CDR2 SQIVND (reference sequence). The CDR3 sequence is 13 residues long. V lost 3 bases, J lost 1 base, and 6 bases lay in between.